This TCR beta chain is from a study of blood T cell repertoires in COVID-19 (TCRdb year 2020). Concerning the study at large: The collaborator samples originated in the United States, Italy and Spain and spanned the acute and convalescent phases of COVID-19. Where HLA class I and class II types were available, the types were taken from metadata supplied by the sample provider, not from assay-based typing. The prospective study material was composed of cDNA or gDNA derived from T cells, B-cell-depleted T cells, or PBMCs. The repertoires were made available in a free public database intended to serve as a resource for research on the immune response to SARS-CoV-2. Subjects who had been exposed to COVID-19, were actively infected with it, or had recovered from it provided the deeply sampled blood TCRbeta repertoires that made up the dataset. Samples were obtained from the ongoing ImmuneRACE study (first 160 participants) and from some 1,200 subjects provided by 6 global collaborators. Nearly every sample came with metadata listing a de-identified subject ID, COVID-19 status, age in years and sex.

TCRbeta CDR3 regions were amplified from genomic DNA using the immunoSEQ Assay, a bias-controlled multiplex PCR. On the authors' methods: The number of nucleated cells in each sample was estimated from the amplification of reference gene primers within the assay. Sequence reads were collapsed and filtered to measure the absolute abundance of every unique TCRbeta CDR3 rearrangement. Productive Simpson clonality was computed per sample as the square root of Simpson's diversity index over productive rearrangements. This is the immuneACCESS table as TCRdb keeps it, with only in-frame sequences that have V and J called. A part of the clones is gone; compared with another copy, unresolved V genes explain less than half, and the rest is unexplained. That table supplies the V and J calls and clone size; D and trimming were determined from the DNA. In all, the sample holds around 230,000 clones, and under 90% of those were seen once. About 2.5% of the sample rests with the top ten.

Collaborating institutions collected whole blood in K2EDTA tubes following their own protocols. For TCRbeta analysis, collaborators shipped samples in one of three forms: frozen whole blood, isolated PBMCs, or DNA extracted from either of those sample types. About this clone itself: Its cognate antigen has yet to be identified. Base qualities are not at hand, and no much larger clone is one base apart.

Findings and caveats that apply to the study as a whole: The amount of clinical and demographic metadata varied by source and participant and was provided uncurated.

Looking up the germline V gene (reference sequence) yields CDR1 LNHDA and CDR2 SQIVND. V sheds 4 bases and J sheds 6 bases, leaving 10 bases between their ends. The CDR3 runs 12 amino acids, cysteine and phenylalanine included. This entry keeps only the CDR3 DNA: 36 bases, framed from base 1. The sample was peripheral blood. The sequence derives from a woman in her thirties or forties with active or convalescent COVID-19. The chain employs TRBV19 and TRBJ2-7, with the D gene too uncertain to name. The nucleotide sequence is given as TGTGCCAGTAGTAGGAATCAGGTCGAGCAGTACTTC. This translates into CASSRNQVEQYF.